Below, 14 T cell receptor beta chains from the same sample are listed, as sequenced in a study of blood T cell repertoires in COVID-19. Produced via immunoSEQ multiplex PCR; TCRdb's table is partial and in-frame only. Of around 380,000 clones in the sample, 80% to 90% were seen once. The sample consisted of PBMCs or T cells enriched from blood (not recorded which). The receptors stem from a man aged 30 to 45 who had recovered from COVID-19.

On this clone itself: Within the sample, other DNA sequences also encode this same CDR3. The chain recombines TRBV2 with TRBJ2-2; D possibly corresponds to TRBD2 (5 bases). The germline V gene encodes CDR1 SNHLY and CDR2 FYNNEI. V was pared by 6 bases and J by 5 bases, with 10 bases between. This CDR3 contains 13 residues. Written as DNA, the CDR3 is TGTGCCAGCAGACGGGAAGGGACCGGGGAGCTGTTTTTT. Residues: CASRREGTGELFF.

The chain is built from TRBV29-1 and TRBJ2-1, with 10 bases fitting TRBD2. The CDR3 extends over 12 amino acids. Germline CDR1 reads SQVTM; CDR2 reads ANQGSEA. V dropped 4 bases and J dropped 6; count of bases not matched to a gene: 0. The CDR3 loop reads CSVGTSGNEQFF. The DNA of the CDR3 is TGCAGCGTTGGGACTAGCGGCAATGAGCAGTTCTTC.

The CDR3: CASSWKEAYEQYF. The DNA of the CDR3 is TGTGCCAGCAGTTGGAAGGAGGCCTACGAGCAGTACTTC. This chain links TRBV21-1 with TRBJ2-7; the D call in the table, TRBD2, was not verified against the DNA. TRBV21-1 is described as a pseudogene. This CDR3 comprises 13 residues.

Written as DNA, the CDR3 is TGCAGCGTCTTAAGCGGGACAGGGGGCCGAGAAGCTTTCTTT. This gives the protein CSVLSGTGGREAFF. The chain combines TRBV29-1 with TRBJ1-1; 12 bases are shared with TRBD1. Germline CDR1 SQVTM, CDR2 ANQGSEA. The V and J ends lost 6 bases and 8 bases, in that order; junction bases with no gene match: 10. This CDR3 is built from 14 residues.

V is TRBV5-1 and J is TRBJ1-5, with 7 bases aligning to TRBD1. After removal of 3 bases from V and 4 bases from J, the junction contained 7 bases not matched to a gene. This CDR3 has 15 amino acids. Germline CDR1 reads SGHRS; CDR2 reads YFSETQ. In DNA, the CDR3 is TGCGCCAGCAGCTCTACCGGGACAGAAAATCAGCCCCAGCATTTT. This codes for CASSSTGTENQPQHF.

The CDR3 loop reads CASSAAGQANEKLFF. The CDR3 region has the DNA TGTGCCAGCAGCGCGGCGGGACAGGCTAATGAAAAACTGTTTTTT. This chain links TRBV5-6 with TRBJ1-4; 8 nucleotides line up with TRBD1. With 4 bases clipped from V and 3 bases from J, the junction kept 5 bases outside the gene matches. CDR1 and CDR2 (germline): SGHDT, YYEEEE. The length of the CDR3 is 15 residues. The full variable domain, rest sourced from reference TRBV5-6 and TRBJ1-4, is DAGVTQSPTHLIKTRGQQVTLRCSPKSGHDTVSWYQQALGQGPQFIFQYYEEEERQRGNFPDRFSGHQFPNYSSELNVNALLLGDSALYLCASSAAGQANEKLFFGSGTQLSVL.

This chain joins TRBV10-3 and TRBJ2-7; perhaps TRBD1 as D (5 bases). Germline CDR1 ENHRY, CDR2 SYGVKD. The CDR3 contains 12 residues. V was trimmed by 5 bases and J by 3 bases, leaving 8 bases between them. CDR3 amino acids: CAISFQGYEQYF. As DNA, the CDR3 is TGTGCCATCAGTTTCCAGGGCTACGAGCAGTACTTC.

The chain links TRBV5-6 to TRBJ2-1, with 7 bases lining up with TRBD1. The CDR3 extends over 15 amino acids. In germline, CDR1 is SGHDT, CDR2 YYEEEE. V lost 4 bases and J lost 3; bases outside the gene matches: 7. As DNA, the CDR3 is TGTGCCAGCAGCCGGGGCACAGGGGTCTACAATGAGCAGTTCTTC. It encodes CASSRGTGVYNEQFF.

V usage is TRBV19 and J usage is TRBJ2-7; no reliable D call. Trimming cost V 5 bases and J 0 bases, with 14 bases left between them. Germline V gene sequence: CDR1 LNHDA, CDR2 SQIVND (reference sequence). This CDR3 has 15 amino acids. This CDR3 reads CASSQQARSSYEQYF. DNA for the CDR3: TGTGCCAGTAGTCAGCAAGCGCGGAGCTCCTACGAGCAGTACTTC. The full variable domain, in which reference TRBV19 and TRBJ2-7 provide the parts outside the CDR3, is DGGITQSPKYLFRKEGQNVTLSCEQNLNHDAMYWYRQDPGQGLRLIYYSQIVNDFQKGDIAEGYSVSREKKESFPLTVTSAQKNPTAFYLCASSQQARSSYEQYFGPGTRLTVT.

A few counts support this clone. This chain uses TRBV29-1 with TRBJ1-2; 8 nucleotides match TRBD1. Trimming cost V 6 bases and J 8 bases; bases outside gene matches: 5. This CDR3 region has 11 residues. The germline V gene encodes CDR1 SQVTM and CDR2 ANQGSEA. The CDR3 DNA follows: TGCAGCGTGTCAGGGGGCCGGGGCTACACCTTC. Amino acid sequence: CSVSGGRGYTF. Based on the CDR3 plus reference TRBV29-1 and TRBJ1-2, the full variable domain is SAVISQKPSRDICQRGTSLTIQCQVDSQVTMMFWYRQQPGQSLTLIATANQGSEATYESGFVIDKFPISRPNLTFSTLTVSNMSPEDSSIYLCSVSGGRGYTFGSGTRLTVV.

The CDR3 here is CASSPGASGGGETQYF. For the CDR3, the DNA is TGTGCCAGCAGCCCCGGGGCTAGCGGGGGTGGCGAGACCCAGTACTTC. V gene TRBV11-3 combines with J gene TRBJ2-5, with 10 positions matching TRBD2. With 5 bases clipped from V and 5 bases from J, the junction kept 11 bases outside the gene matches. The CDR3 runs to 16 residues. From germline, CDR1 is SGHNT and CDR2 YENEEA.

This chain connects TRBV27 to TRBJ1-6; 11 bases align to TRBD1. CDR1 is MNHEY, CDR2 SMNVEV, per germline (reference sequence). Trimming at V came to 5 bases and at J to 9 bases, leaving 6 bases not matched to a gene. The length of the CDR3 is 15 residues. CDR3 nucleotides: TGTGCCAGCAGTGGGGACAGGGGGGTAGGTTCACCCCTCCACTTT. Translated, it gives CASSGDRGVGSPLHF.

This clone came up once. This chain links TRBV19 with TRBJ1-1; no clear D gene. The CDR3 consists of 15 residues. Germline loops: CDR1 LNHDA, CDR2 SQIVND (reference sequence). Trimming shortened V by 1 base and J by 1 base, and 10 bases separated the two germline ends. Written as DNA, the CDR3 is TGTGCCAGTAGTATAGTGAACGCGGCGAACACTGAAGCTTTCTTT. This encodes CASSIVNAANTEAFF.

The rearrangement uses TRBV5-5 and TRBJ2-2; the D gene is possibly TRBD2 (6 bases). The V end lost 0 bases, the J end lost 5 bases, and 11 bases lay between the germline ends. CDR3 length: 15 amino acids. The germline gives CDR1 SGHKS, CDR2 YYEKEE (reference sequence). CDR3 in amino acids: CASSLAGTYTGELFF. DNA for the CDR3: TGTGCCAGCAGCTTGGCCGGGACTTATACCGGGGAGCTGTTTTTT.